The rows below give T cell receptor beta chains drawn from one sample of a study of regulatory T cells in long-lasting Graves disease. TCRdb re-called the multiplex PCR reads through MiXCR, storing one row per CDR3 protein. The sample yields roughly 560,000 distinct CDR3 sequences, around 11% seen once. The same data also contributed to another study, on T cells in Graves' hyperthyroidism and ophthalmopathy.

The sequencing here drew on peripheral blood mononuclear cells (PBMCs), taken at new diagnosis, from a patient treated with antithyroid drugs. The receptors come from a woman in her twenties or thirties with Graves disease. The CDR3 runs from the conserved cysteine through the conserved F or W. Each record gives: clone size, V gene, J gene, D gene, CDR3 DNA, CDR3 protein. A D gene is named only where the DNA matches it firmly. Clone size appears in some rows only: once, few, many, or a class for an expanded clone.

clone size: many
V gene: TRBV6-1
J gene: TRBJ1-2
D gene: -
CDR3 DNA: TGTGCCAGTACGGACAGAAACTATGGCTACACCTTC
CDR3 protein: CASTDRNYGYTF

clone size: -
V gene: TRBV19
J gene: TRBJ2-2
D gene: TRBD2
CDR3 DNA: TGTGCCAGTAGCGAGCGGGAGTCGGACACCGGGGAGCTGTTTTTT
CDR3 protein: CASSERESDTGELFF

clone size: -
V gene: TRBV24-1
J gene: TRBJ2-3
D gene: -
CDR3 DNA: TGTGCCACCAGTGATTCGAAGACGAGCACAGATACGCAGTATTTT
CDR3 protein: CATSDSKTSTDTQYF

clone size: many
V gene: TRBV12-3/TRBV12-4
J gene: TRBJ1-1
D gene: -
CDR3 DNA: TGTGCCCTAGGTGAGGGGAGGAACACTGAAGCTTTCTTT
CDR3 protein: CALGEGRNTEAFF

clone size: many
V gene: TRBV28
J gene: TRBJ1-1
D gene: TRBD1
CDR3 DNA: TGTGCCAGCAGCTCCCTAGGGACAGGGAAGATGTCTTTCTTT
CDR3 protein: CASSSLGTGKMSFF

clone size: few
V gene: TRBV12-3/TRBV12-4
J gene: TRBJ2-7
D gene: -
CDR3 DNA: TGTGCCGGCAGTTACAGGGAAACCTACGAGCAGTACTTC
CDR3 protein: CAGSYRETYEQYF

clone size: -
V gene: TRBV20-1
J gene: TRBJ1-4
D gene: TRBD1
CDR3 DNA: TGCAGTGCTCCTCAGGGGGGGAGAAATGAAAAACTGTTTTTT
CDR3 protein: CSAPQGGRNEKLFF

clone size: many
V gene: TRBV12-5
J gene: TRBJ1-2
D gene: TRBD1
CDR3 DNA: TGTGCTAGTGCCCAGACAGGGGGCGAATTTTCTAACTATGGCTACACCTTC
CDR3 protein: CASAQTGGEFSNYGYTF

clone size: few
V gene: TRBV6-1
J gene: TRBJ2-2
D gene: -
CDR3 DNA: TGTGCCAGCAGTGCCCCAGGGGCCGGGGAGCTGTTTTTT
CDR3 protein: CASSAPGAGELFF

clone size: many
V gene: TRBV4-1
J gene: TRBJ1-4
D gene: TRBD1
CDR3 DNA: TGCGCCAGCAGCCAATATGGACAGGGCGGTGAAAAACTGTTTTTT
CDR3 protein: CASSQYGQGGEKLFF

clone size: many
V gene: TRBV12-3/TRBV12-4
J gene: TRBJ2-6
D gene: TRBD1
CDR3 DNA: TGTGCCAGCAGGCCCTTTTTCAGGGGGCAAGGGGCCAACGTCCTGACTTTC
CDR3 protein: CASRPFFRGQGANVLTF

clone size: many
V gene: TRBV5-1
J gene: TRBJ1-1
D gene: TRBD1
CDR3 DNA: TGCGCCAGCCGACCTCGGGACAGTAAGAACACTGAAGCTTTCTTT
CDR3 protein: CASRPRDSKNTEAFF

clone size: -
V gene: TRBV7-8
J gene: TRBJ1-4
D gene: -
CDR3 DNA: TGTGCCAGCAGCCGGGGGGGGGTCCCTAATGAAAAACTGTTTTTT
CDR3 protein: CASSRGGVPNEKLFF

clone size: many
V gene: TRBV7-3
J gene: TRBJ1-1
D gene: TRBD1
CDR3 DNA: TGTGCCAGCAGCTTATGGCATGGACAGGGGGCTTTCTTT
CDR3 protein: CASSLWHGQGAFF

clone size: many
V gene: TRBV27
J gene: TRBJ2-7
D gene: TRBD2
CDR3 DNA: TGTGCCAGCAGGGGAGATAGGGAGGGCCTCTACGAGCAGTACTTC
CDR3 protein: CASRGDREGLYEQYF

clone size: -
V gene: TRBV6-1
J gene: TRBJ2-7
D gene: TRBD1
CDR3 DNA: TGTGCCAGCAGCGAGGGACAGGGTATAGTCAACGAGCAGTACTTC
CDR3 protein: CASSEGQGIVNEQYF

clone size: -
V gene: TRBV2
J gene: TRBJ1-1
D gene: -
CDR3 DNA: TGTGCCAGCAGTGAGGTTAAGGGGGTCACTGAAGCTTTCTTT
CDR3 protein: CASSEVKGVTEAFF

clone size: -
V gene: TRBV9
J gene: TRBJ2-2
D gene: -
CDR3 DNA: TGTGCCAGCAGCGTAGGCGCAGGGGAGAACACCGGGGAGCTGTTTTTT
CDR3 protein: CASSVGAGENTGELFF